This T cell receptor (beta chain) comes out of a study of identical twins. Broader study findings: Not following the same donors, the study drew its conclusions from cross-sectional statistical analysis.

Comment on this clonotype: No antigen is known for it.

The CDR3 is 15 residues long. CDR1 and CDR2 (germline): SGHNT, YYREEE (reference sequence). The V and J ends lost 6 bases and 0 bases respectively, with 13 bases between them. TCRdb re-analysed the 5' RACE reads in MiXCR, keeping a single row per CDR3 protein. The table has under 450,000 distinct CDR3 sequences, about 18% seen once. The source is a man in his forties or fifties in good health. The sequenced material came from naive T cells sorted from blood. V is TRBV5-4 and J is TRBJ2-1, with D tentatively TRBD2 (5 bases). The CDR3 bases are TGTGCCAGCACCTTCGACTACTACTCCTACAATGAGCAGTTCTTC. This encodes CASTFDYYSYNEQFF.